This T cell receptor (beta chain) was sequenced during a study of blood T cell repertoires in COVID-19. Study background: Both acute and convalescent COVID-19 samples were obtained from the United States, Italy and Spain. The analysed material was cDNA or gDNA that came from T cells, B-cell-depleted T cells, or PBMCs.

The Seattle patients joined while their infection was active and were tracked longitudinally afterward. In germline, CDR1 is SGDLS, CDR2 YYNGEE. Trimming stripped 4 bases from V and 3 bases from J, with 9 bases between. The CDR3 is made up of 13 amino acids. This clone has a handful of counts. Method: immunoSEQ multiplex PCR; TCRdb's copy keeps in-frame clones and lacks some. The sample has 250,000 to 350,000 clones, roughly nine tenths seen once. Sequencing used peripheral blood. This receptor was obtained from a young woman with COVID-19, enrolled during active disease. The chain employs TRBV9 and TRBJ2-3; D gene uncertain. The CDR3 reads CASSPRDTDTQYF. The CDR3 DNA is TGTGCCAGCAGCCCGCGAGATACAGATACGCAGTATTTT.